These T cell receptor beta chains were read from a single sample in a study of OX40 agonist ivuxolimab in advanced cancers. Some clones are missing from TCRdb's copy, which holds only in-frame ones; the method was immunoSEQ multiplex PCR. The repertoire holds about 94,000 clones, with around 87% as singletons. The starting material was CD4+ or CD8+ T cells sorted from blood, obtained in a trial of the OX40 agonist ivuxolimab. These TCRs come from an adult with an advanced solid tumor such as melanoma, head and neck, liver or kidney cancer. The CDR3 runs from the conserved cysteine through the conserved F or W. The D gene is left open where the match is weak. The size field is filled for only some rows; it gives once, few, many or a size class.

>TRBV10-1|NA|TRBJ2-7|NA
TGCGCCAGCAGCGTTGCCCCAGGGAACGAGCAGTACTTC
CASSVAPGNEQYF
>TRBV7-9|NA|TRBJ1-4|NA
TGTGCCACCAGCTTTAGTGGGGGGAATGAAAAACTGTTTTTT
CATSFSGGNEKLFF
>TRBV6-6|NA|TRBJ1-1|NA
TGTGCCAGCAGTTTCTTAACTGGGGGTCTCTGGCCCGAAGCTTTCTTT
CASSFLTGGLWPEAFF
>TRBV29-1|TRBD1|TRBJ2-2|NA
TGCAGCGTTCGGACAGGATTGAACACCGGGGAGCTGTTTTTT
CSVRTGLNTGELFF
>TRBV2|TRBD2|TRBJ2-3|once
TGTGCCAGCAGTGAAGTTGGGACTAGCGGGGGCCTTAGCACAGATACGCAGTATTTT
CASSEVGTSGGLSTDTQYF
>TRBV5-4|TRBD1|TRBJ1-2|few
TGTGCCAGCAGGTGGGGACAGGGGGAAGGCTATGGCTACACCTTC
CASRWGQGEGYGYTF
>TRBV2|TRBD1|TRBJ1-4|NA
TGTGCCAGCAGGGTTGACAGGGCGTCTAATGAAAAACTGTTTTTT
CASRVDRASNEKLFF
>TRBV15|TRBD1|TRBJ2-2|once
TGTGCCACCAGCAGAGATCTAGGGCAGGGGGCTAAGAACGGGGAGCTGTTTTTT
CATSRDLGQGAKNGELFF
>TRBV19|NA|TRBJ2-7|few
TGTGCCAGTAGCCGTCCAGGGAGCCGGGAGCAGTACTTC
CASSRPGSREQYF
>TRBV30|TRBD1|TRBJ1-5|NA
TGTGCCTGGAGTTTCGCGGACAGGGGTAGAGATGGCAATCAGCCCCAGCATTTT
CAWSFADRGRDGNQPQHF
>TRBV5-4|TRBD2|TRBJ2-3|NA
TGTGCCAGCAGCCCGCCGGGACTAGCGGGGGGGCCTAGGACAGATACGCAGTATTTT
CASSPPGLAGGPRTDTQYF
>TRBV5-4|TRBD2|TRBJ2-7|NA
TGTGCCAGCAGTTTAGCGGGGGGGCCGTCCTACGAGCAGTACTTC
CASSLAGGPSYEQYF
>TRBV7-9|NA|TRBJ1-4|NA
TGTGCCAGCAGCCCGACTGCCGGGTTAGGGGAAAAACTGTTTTTT
CASSPTAGLGEKLFF
>TRBV7-9|TRBD1|TRBJ1-4|NA
TGTGCCAGCAGTCCGACAGGGGCTAATGAAAAACTGTTTTTT
CASSPTGANEKLFF
>TRBV19|NA|TRBJ2-1|NA
TGTGCCAGTAGTGTGGGACCCACATACAATGAGCAGTTCTTC
CASSVGPTYNEQFF
>TRBV5-6|TRBD1|TRBJ1-6|NA
TGTGCCAGCAGCTTCGAGGGACAGGGGGGTTCACCCCTCCACTTT
CASSFEGQGGSPLHF
>TRBV9|NA|TRBJ2-1|NA
TGTGCCAGCAGCCTCGTGGGCAATGAGCAGTTCTTC
CASSLVGNEQFF
>TRBV10-3|NA|TRBJ2-1|NA
TGTGCCATCAGGGACAGTGTCCAAAACAATGAGCAGTTCTTC
CAIRDSVQNNEQFF
>TRBV7-2|NA|TRBJ1-1|NA
TGTGCCAGCAGCGCCCAGATGCCGGGGGGTGCTGAAGCTTTCTTT
CASSAQMPGGAEAFF
>TRBV6-6|TRBD1|TRBJ1-5|NA
TGTGCCAGCAGCAATACAGGGGAGGTCGGCCAGCCCCAGCATTTT
CASSNTGEVGQPQHF
>TRBV5-1|TRBD1|TRBJ1-1|NA
TGCGCCAGCAGCCCTCAGGGGGCGAGGACTGAAGCTTTCTTT
CASSPQGARTEAFF
>TRBV9|TRBD1|TRBJ1-6|NA
TGTGCCAGCAGCGTAGTCGGGACAGGGGGTTCACCCCTCCACTTT
CASSVVGTGGSPLHF
>TRBV12-5|NA|TRBJ1-1|NA
TGTGCTAGTGCCCTACCCAGGGGTAGGCTCACTGAAGCTTTCTTT
CASALPRGRLTEAFF